The clone carrying this T cell receptor (beta chain) was seen a single time. Participants were aged roughly 18 to 100 years from around 26 US areas. Cohorts were assigned according to the clinical history that participants reported. The sample belongs to a study of blood T cell repertoires in COVID-19. Study background: T cells, B-cell-depleted T cells, or PBMCs supplied cDNA or gDNA.

Germline V gene lookup returns CDR1 KGHSH and CDR2 LQKENI. The CDR3 is made up of 17 amino acids. V dropped 3 bases and J dropped 7; count of bases not matched to a gene: 11. Per the original data handling: It was from reference gene primer amplification that nucleated cell counts were estimated. Generated by immunoSEQ multiplex PCR, the TCRdb table keeps only in-frame clones and is missing some. V, J and clone size are taken as reported in that table, and D and trimming were inferred from the DNA itself. The sample has around 360,000 clones, about 90% seen once. The rearrangement uses TRBV18 and TRBJ2-7, with 14 positions matching TRBD2. The specimen was PBMCs or T cells enriched from blood (not recorded which). This receptor was obtained from a woman in her twenties or thirties who had recovered from COVID-19. CDR3 DNA: TGTGCCAGCTCACCCGGGACTAGCGGGAGTGGGGCGTGGGAGCAGTACTTC. Translating it yields CASSPGTSGSGAWEQYF.